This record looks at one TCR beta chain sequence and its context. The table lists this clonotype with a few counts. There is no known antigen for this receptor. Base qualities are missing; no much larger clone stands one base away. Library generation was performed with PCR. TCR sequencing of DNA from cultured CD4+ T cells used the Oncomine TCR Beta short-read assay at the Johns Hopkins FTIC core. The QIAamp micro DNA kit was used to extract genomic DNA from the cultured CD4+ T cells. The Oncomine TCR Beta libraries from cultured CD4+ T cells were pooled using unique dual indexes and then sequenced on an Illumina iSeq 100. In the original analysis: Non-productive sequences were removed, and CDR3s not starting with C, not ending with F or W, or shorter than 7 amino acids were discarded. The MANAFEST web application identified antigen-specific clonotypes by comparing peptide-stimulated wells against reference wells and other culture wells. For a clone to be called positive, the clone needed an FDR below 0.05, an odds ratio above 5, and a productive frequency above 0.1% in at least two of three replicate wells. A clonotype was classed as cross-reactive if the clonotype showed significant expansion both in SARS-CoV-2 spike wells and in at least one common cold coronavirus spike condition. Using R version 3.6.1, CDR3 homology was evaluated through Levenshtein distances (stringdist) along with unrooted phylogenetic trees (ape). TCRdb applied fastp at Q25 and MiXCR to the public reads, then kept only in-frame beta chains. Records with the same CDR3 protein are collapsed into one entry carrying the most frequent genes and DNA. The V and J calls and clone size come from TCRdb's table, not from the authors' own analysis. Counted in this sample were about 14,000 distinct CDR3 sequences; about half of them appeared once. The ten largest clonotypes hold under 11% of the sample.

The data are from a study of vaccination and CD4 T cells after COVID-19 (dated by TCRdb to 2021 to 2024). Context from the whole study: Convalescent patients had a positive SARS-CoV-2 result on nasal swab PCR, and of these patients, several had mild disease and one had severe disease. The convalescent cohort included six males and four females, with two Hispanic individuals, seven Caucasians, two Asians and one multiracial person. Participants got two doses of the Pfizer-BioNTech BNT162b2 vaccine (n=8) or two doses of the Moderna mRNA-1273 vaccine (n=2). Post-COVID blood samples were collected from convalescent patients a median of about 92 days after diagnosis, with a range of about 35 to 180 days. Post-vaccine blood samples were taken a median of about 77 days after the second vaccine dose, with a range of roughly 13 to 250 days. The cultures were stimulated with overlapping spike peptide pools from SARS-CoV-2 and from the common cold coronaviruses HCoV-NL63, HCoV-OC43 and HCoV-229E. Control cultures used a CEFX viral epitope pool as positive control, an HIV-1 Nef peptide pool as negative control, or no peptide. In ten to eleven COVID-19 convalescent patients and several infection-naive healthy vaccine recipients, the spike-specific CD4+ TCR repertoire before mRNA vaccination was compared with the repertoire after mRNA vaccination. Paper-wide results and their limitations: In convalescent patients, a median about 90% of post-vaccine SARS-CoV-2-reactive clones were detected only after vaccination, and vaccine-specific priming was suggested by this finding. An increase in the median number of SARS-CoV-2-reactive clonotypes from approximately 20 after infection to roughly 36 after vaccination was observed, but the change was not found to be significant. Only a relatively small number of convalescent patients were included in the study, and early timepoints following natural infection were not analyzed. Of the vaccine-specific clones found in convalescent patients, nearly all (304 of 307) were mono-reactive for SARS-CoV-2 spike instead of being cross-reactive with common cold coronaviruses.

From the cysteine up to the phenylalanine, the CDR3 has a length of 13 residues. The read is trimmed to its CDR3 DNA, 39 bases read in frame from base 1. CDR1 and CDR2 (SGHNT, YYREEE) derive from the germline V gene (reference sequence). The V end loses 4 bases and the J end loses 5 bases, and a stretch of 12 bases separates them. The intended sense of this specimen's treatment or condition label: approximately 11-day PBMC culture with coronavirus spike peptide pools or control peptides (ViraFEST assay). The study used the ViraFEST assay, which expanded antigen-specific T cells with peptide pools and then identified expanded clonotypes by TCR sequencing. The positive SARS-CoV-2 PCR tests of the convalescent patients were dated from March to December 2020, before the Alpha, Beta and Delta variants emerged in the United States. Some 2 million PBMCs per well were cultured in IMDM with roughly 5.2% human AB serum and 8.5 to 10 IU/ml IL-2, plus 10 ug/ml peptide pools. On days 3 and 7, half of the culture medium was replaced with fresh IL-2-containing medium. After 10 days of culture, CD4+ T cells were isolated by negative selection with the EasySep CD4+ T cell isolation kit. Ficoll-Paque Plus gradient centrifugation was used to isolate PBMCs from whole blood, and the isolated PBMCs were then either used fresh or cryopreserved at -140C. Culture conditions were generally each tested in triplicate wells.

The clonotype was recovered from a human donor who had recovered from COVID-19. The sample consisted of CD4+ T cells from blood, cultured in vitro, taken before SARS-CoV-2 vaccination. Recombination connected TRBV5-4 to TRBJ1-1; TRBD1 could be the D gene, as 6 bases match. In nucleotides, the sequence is TGTGCCAGCAGCAACATAACAGGGACTGAAGCTTTCTTT. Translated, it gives CASSNITGTEAFF. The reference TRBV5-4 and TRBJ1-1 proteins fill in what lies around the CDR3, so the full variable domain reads ETGVTQSPTHLIKTRGQQVTLRCSSQSGHNTVSWYQQALGQGPQFIFQYYREEENGRGNFPPRFSGLQFPNYSSELNVNALELDDSALYLCASSNITGTEAFFGQGTRLTVV.